This note documents a single TCR beta chain sequence. The source of the sample is a study of blood T cell repertoires in COVID-19. Overall study context: Researchers got acute and convalescent COVID-19 samples from the United States, Italy and Spain. Sources were T cells, B-cell-depleted T cells, or PBMCs; the material itself was cDNA or gDNA.

Recruitment covered about two dozen US areas and drew participants whose ages spanned roughly 18 to 90 years. The V end was cut by 0 bases, the J end by 9 bases, with 15 bases between. The CDR3 extends over 15 amino acids. Germline CDR1 reads SEHNR; CDR2 reads FQNEAQ (reference sequence). Under the authors' procedure: Amplification of reference gene primers was used by the study to estimate nucleated cell counts. Profiled with immunoSEQ multiplex PCR; TCRdb holds only in-frame clones, not every one. The DNA gave D and trimming, while V, J and clone size come from that table. Of hundreds of thousands of clones in the sample, roughly 90% were seen once.

The source is a man aged 60 to 75 who had recovered from COVID-19. Sequenced input: PBMCs or T cells enriched from blood (not recorded which). The rearrangement uses TRBV7-9 and TRBJ1-3; D is uncertain. CDR3 in amino acids: CASSLAVASVGTIYF. CDR3 coding DNA: TGTGCCAGCAGCTTAGCGGTAGCCTCTGTGGGCACCATATATTTT.